The clone carrying this T cell receptor (beta chain) was counted a few times. Its antigen is not known. The source of the sample is a study of vaccination and CD4 T cells after COVID-19. Across the study: Treatment of control cultures consisted of a CEFX pool, an HIV-1 Nef pool, or no peptide.

Trimming shortened V by 2 bases and J by 1 base, and 5 bases separated the two germline ends. The CDR3 covers 13 residues. Germline V CDR1 and CDR2: LNHNV, YYDKDF (reference sequence). As for treatment: approximately nine-day PBMC culture with coronavirus spike peptide pools or control peptides (ViraFEST assay). Sequenced with the Oncomine TCR Beta short-read assay was DNA taken from cultured CD4+ T cells. TCRdb recomputed calls from the PCR reads with MiXCR, one row per CDR3 protein. Of several thousand distinct CDR3 sequences listed, around three fifths are singletons. The sequence derives from a human donor who had recovered from COVID-19. The sample consisted of CD4+ T cells from blood, cultured in vitro. The chain recombines TRBV15 with TRBJ1-1; no firm D call. CDR3 bases: TGTGCCACCAGCAGACAGGCGAACACTGAAGCTTTCTTT. It encodes CATSRQANTEAFF.